Listed here is a single T cell receptor beta chain. What it binds is unknown. The germline CDR1 and CDR2 sequences are LNHDA and SQIVND (reference sequence). V was clipped by 6 bases and J by 1 base; unmatched bases: 6. The CDR3 is made up of 14 amino acids. The data stem from a study of cytomegalovirus exposure and HLA in healthy donors. In the study overall: T cells numbering around 180 million yielded roughly 120 million unique TCR beta sequences in an earlier analysis. Study conclusions and caveats: An observed cluster of highly shared sequence variants was recorded as a likely sequencing artifact. Available immune exposure information covered CMV serostatus only.

The PCR contained 60 Vbeta and 13 Jbeta primers. Sequencing used immunoSEQ multiplex PCR; TCRdb keeps in-frame clones, though not all of them. The profile covers some 170,000 clones, with around four fifths appearing a single time and around 1.9% taken by the ten largest. The rearrangement links TRBV19 to TRBJ2-7; 7 nucleotides match TRBD2. This clonotype was sampled from a woman aged 18-35 years in good health and CMV-seronegative. Sequenced input: PBMCs. The CDR3 DNA follows: TGTGCCAGTAGACTCGCTAGCGGATCCTACGAGCAGTACTTC. Amino acid sequence: CASRLASGSYEQYF.